These 5 T cell receptor beta chains were sequenced from one sample in a study of human T cells and chemical hapten exposure. TCRdb re-analysed the RACE reads in MiXCR, keeping a single row per CDR3 protein. Among 50,000 to 80,000 distinct CDR3 sequences listed, about 10% were seen once. Time point of the sample: patch test 3, about 24 weeks after DPC sensitization. Treatment noted: therapeutic diphenylcyclopropenone sensitization with weekly scalp DPC. The starting material was whole blood, obtained in connection with sensitization to the hapten diphenylcyclopropenone (DPC). The source of these receptors is a young woman with alopecia areata. Some clones in this sample may be carry-over from other donors' samples.

The V and J genes are TRBV6-2 or TRBV6-3 and TRBJ1-1, with 10 positions matching TRBD1. Germline assignment: CDR1 MNHEY and CDR2 SVGEGT. V gave up 7 bases and J gave up 0 bases; unmatched junction bases: 11. This CDR3 is 17 amino acids long. CDR3 region: CASTPAWDRGLNTEAFF. CDR3 nucleotides: TGTGCCAGCACCCCTGCGTGGGACAGGGGTTTGAACACTGAAGCTTTCTTT.

This clonotype was detected a few times. V and J are TRBV28 and TRBJ1-4; 9 bases are a match to TRBD1. Germline CDR1 and CDR2: MDHEN and SYDVKM. Trimming removed 3 bases from V and 7 bases from J; junction bases left unmatched: 3. This CDR3 is 14 amino acids long. The CDR3 region is CASSLGQGGEKLFF. The CDR3 nucleotides are TGTGCCAGCAGTTTGGGACAGGGTGGTGAAAAACTGTTTTTT.

This clonotype turned up a few times. This chain uses TRBV9 with TRBJ2-1; D possibly uses TRBD1 or TRBD2 (5 bases each). The CDR3 has 15 amino acids. CDR1 is SGDLS and CDR2 is YYNGEE in the germline V gene. V lost 3 bases to trimming and J lost 2 bases, with 12 bases between them. The CDR3 nucleotides are TGTGCCAGCAGCGCCAGAGGGGCGACCTACAATGAGCAGTTCTTC. Translation gives CASSARGATYNEQFF.

V is TRBV10-3 and J is TRBJ1-5, with D perhaps matching TRBD1 (5 bases). Germline lookup yields CDR1 ENHRY and CDR2 SYGVKD. V lost 6 bases and J 9 bases, leaving 15 bases between the germline ends. The CDR3 is 13 residues long. CDR3 sequence: CAIRGVDFGPQHF. The CDR3 region has the DNA TGTGCCATCAGGGGGGTTGATTTTGGGCCCCAGCATTTT.

This clonotype occurred a few times. This chain links TRBV6-2 or TRBV6-3 with TRBJ1-1; 8 bases agree with TRBD1. CDR3 size: 15 residues. Germline CDR1 and CDR2: MNHEY and SVGEGT. V shed 0 bases and J 10 bases; nucleotides not matched to a gene: 10. CDR3 in amino acids: CASSYSAGGGSGAFF. Here the CDR3 DNA reads TGTGCCAGCAGTTACTCTGCAGGGGGCGGATCGGGAGCTTTCTTT.